This passage covers 26 T cell receptor beta chains from one sample sequenced in a study of shared clonotypes between healthy human individuals (dated by TCRdb to the early 2020s). Preparation of the library involved the immunoSEQ multiplex PCR assay. TCRdb mirrors the immuneACCESS table, restricted to in-frame sequences. Some clones are absent from its copies; in checked studies, under half trace to an unresolved V gene, and the reason for the others is unknown. The sample contains 800,000 or so clones, about 96% of them found a single time. The ten largest clonotypes hold roughly 0.23% of the sample. CD8 naive samples were obtained by positive selection for CCR7 among CD45RO-negative cells, yielding a CD45RA+CCR7+ population from which TemRA cells were excluded. The sample was naive CD8+ T cells sorted from blood. Per the publication, the cell subset or site label means: CD45RA+CCR7+. These receptors all stem from a man aged 25-40 years in good health.

The CDR3 protein is CASSLAIASSTDTQYF. CDR3 sequence (DNA): TGTGCCAGCAGTTTGGCGATAGCTAGTAGCACAGATACGCAGTATTTT. The V call is TRBV28, the J call TRBJ2-3; D is undetermined. V lost 3 bases, J lost 0 bases, and 13 bases lay in between. In germline, CDR1 is MDHEN, CDR2 SYDVKM. CDR3 length: 16 residues. Complete variable domain (other parts from reference TRBV28 and TRBJ2-3): DVKVTQSSRYLVKRTGEKVFLECVQDMDHENMFWYRQDPGLGLRLIYFSYDVKMKEKGDIPEGYSVSREKKERFSLILESASTNQTSMYLCASSLAIASSTDTQYFGPGTRLTVL.

The V and J genes are TRBV7-8 and TRBJ2-1; 9 nucleotides match TRBD2. The J segment lost 7 bases and the V segment lost 5 bases, leaving 12 bases of the junction unmatched. Per the germline V gene, CDR1 is SGHVS and CDR2 is FQNEAQ. This CDR3 is built from 16 residues. Written as DNA, the CDR3 is TGTGCCAGCAGCCCTTTAGCGGGAGATTATACTAATGAGCAGTTCTTC. It specifies CASSPLAGDYTNEQFF.

The chain employs TRBV7-9 and TRBJ1-1, with 8 bases fitting TRBD1. CDR1 is SEHNR, CDR2 FQNEAQ, per germline (reference sequence). J was trimmed by 2 bases and V by 5 bases; bases with no gene match: 4. This CDR3 has 14 amino acids. CDR3 protein: CASSDRGLNTEAFF. For the CDR3, the DNA is TGTGCCAGCAGCGACAGGGGACTCAACACTGAAGCTTTCTTT.

V and J are TRBV7-9 and TRBJ2-3, with 10 bases identical to TRBD2. The V segment lost 4 bases and the J segment 3 bases; nucleotides outside the gene matches: 7. Germline values: CDR1 SEHNR, CDR2 FQNEAQ (reference sequence). CDR3 length: 16 residues. CDR3 nucleotides: TGTGCCAGCAGCTCAACGGGTAGCGGGAGGACAGATACGCAGTATTTT. It yields the protein CASSSTGSGRTDTQYF. Full variable domain (outside the CDR3, taken from reference TRBV7-9 and TRBJ2-3): DTGVSQNPRHKITKRGQNVTFRCDPISEHNRLYWYRQTLGQGPEFLTYFQNEAQLEKSRLLSDRFSAERPKGSFSTLEIQRTEQGDSAMYLCASSSTGSGRTDTQYFGPGTRLTVL.

The rearrangement links TRBV11-2 to TRBJ2-7, with D unresolved. V was pared by 4 bases and J by 3 bases, with 16 bases between. CDR1 SGHAT and CDR2 FQNNGV come from the germline V gene. This CDR3 region has 15 residues. The CDR3 DNA is TGTGCCAGCAGCTCATTCCAAGAGTCCAACTACGAGCAGTACTTC. This sequence encodes CASSSFQESNYEQYF.

This rearrangement joins TRBV29-1 to TRBJ1-2; 8 bases are a match to TRBD1. Looked up from germline, CDR1 is SQVTM and CDR2 is ANQGSEA. Unmatched junction bases numbered 6, after V lost 1 base and J lost 8 bases. This CDR3 region has 13 residues. In nucleotides, the CDR3 is TGCAGCGTTGAAGGACAGGGGTTTGGCGGCTACACCTTC. It is translated as CSVEGQGFGGYTF.

The chain joins TRBV4-1 to TRBJ1-1; D is ambiguous. The CDR3 runs 15 residues. Deletions cut 2 bases from V and 1 base from J, with 11 bases between. Germline V lookup: CDR1 MGHRA, CDR2 YSYEKL. CDR3 sequence (DNA): TGCGCCAGCAGCCAACTGGGTGGGCGGAACACTGAAGCTTTCTTT. This encodes CASSQLGGRNTEAFF.

This clone was seen only once. The CDR3 DNA is TGTGCCAGCATACGGACTACTCCCTACGAGCAGTACTTC. The encoded protein is CASIRTTPYEQYF. This rearrangement joins TRBV27 to TRBJ2-7; D is possibly TRBD2 (6 bases). The length of the CDR3 is 13 residues. CDR1 is MNHEY, CDR2 SMNVEV, per germline (reference sequence). Trimming took off 7 bases at V and 2 bases at J, with 12 bases between the two ends.

The chain has TRBV18 and TRBJ2-7; 9 bases map to TRBD1. CDR1 is KGHSH, CDR2 LQKENI, per germline. The CDR3 is 17 residues long. With 1 base clipped from V and 4 bases from J, the junction kept 11 bases outside the gene matches. The CDR3 spells CASSPRDRVVSKYEQYF. The CDR3 region has the DNA TGTGCCAGCTCACCACGGGACAGGGTGGTAAGCAAGTACGAGCAGTACTTC.

Turning to this clone: This same CDR3 is encoded by further DNA sequences in the sample. This chain uses TRBV4-1 with TRBJ2-3; no reliable D call. Germline CDR1 and CDR2: MGHRA and YSYEKL. Between the trimmed V and J ends, which lost 0 bases and 3 bases, there was a span of 7 bases. This CDR3 is built from 14 residues. The CDR3 sequence is CASSQEGGTDTQYF. In DNA, the CDR3 is TGCGCCAGCAGCCAAGAAGGCGGAACAGATACGCAGTATTTT.

The chain employs TRBV13 and TRBJ2-7; D is perhaps TRBD1 (7 bases). Germline-derived CDR1 and CDR2 are PRHDT and FYEKMQ (reference sequence). V was clipped by 9 bases and J by 2 bases, with 11 bases between them. The CDR3 is 12 amino acids. CDR3 region: CASSGGTYEQYF. CDR3 nucleotides: TGTGCCAGTTCAGGGGGGACCTACGAGCAGTACTTC. The whole variable domain, remainder taken from reference TRBV13 and TRBJ2-7, is AAGVIQSPRHLIKEKRETATLKCYPIPRHDTVYWYQQGPGQDPQFLISFYEKMQSDKGSIPDRFSAQQFSDYHSELNMSSLELGDSALYFCASSGGTYEQYFGPGTRLTVT.

The chain links TRBV27 to TRBJ2-1; D not resolved. This CDR3 contains 14 residues. From germline, CDR1 is MNHEY and CDR2 SMNVEV (reference sequence). Trimming took off 6 bases at V and 10 bases at J, with 19 bases between the two ends. Here the CDR3 DNA reads TGTGCCAGCAGCCGCCGGGCTACTCTGGAGGAGCAGTTCTTC. It translates to CASSRRATLEEQFF.

The chain links TRBV27 to TRBJ2-1; D perhaps matches TRBD1 (5 bases). CDR1 and CDR2 from the germline V gene are MNHEY and SMNVEV (reference sequence). The CDR3 has 12 residues. V lost 4 bases and J lost 9, with 10 bases in between. The DNA for the CDR3 is TGTGCCAGCAGTTCTCAGGGCAGTGAGCAGTTCTTC. This sequence encodes CASSSQGSEQFF.

The J gene is TRBJ1-5, the V gene TRBV5-1, with TRBD1 as a possible D gene (6 bases). The V gene lost 2 bases and the J gene lost 2 bases, with 11 bases spanning the gap. Germline CDR1 and CDR2: SGHRS and YFSETQ. CDR3 length: 15 residues. CDR3 sequence reads: CASSLQGAGNQPQHF. CDR3 DNA: TGCGCCAGCAGCTTACAGGGAGCTGGCAATCAGCCCCAGCATTTT. The full variable domain, with the rest looked up from reference TRBV5-1 and TRBJ1-5, is KAGVTQTPRYLIKTRGQQVTLSCSPISGHRSVSWYQQTPGQGLQFLFEYFSETQRNKGNFPGRFSGRQFSNSRSEMNVSTLELGDSALYLCASSLQGAGNQPQHFGDGTRLSIL.

V usage is TRBV5-6 and J usage is TRBJ2-1; perhaps TRBD2 as D (6 bases). The CDR3 is 14 amino acids. Trimming left V 4 bases short and J 3 bases short, with 11 bases between. Germline CDR1 SGHDT, CDR2 YYEEEE. The CDR3 region has the DNA TGTGCCAGCAGCGGGGAGGACGTCTACAATGAGCAGTTCTTC. It is translated as CASSGEDVYNEQFF.

This chain links TRBV4-1 with TRBJ2-1, with TRBD2 matching 10 bases. In germline, CDR1 is MGHRA, CDR2 YSYEKL. Losses at the gene ends were 0 bases for V and 4 bases for J; bases not matched to a gene: 3. The CDR3 runs to 16 residues. CDR3 bases: TGCGCCAGCAGCCAAGATAGGACTAGCGGTTACAATGAGCAGTTCTTC. Translation gives CASSQDRTSGYNEQFF.

V is TRBV6-1 and J is TRBJ1-1, with D unclear. The germline V gene has CDR1 MNHNS and CDR2 SASEGT. This CDR3 spans 16 amino acids. V was shortened by 0 bases and J by 3 bases, with 14 bases between the two germline ends. DNA for the CDR3: TGTGCCAGCAGTGAAGCGCCGGACCGTGTGGACACTGAAGCTTTCTTT. Amino acid sequence: CASSEAPDRVDTEAFF.

The genes are TRBV10-1 and TRBJ2-1; no clear D. V was pared by 4 bases and J by 4 bases, with 5 bases between. The CDR3 spans 12 residues. Germline CDR1 WNHNN, CDR2 SYGVQD (reference sequence). Here the CDR3 DNA reads TGCGCCAGCAGTGGGTTATACAATGAGCAGTTCTTC. This codes for CASSGLYNEQFF.

Turning to this clone: Distinct nucleotide sequences in the sample also encode this CDR3. V usage is TRBV5-1 and J usage is TRBJ2-7; 10 bases are a match to TRBD1. The CDR3 covers 14 residues. The junction had 3 bases not matched to a gene; V was cut back by 2 bases and J by 4 bases. The germline V gene encodes CDR1 SGHRS and CDR2 YFSETQ. The CDR3 bases are TGCGCCAGCAGCTTCGGGACAGGGGCTTACGAGCAGTACTTC. Translating gives CASSFGTGAYEQYF.

This rearrangement joins TRBV27 to TRBJ2-1; D gene unclear. The CDR3 totals 15 residues. The germline gives CDR1 MNHEY, CDR2 SMNVEV (reference sequence). With 8 bases removed from V and 0 bases from J, the gap between germline ends came to 14 bases. CDR3 region: CASRGMWSSYNEQFF. The DNA of the CDR3 is TGTGCCAGCCGCGGAATGTGGAGCTCCTACAATGAGCAGTTCTTC.

The chain is built from TRBV5-5 and TRBJ2-2; D is undetermined. Germline assignment: CDR1 SGHKS and CDR2 YYEKEE (reference sequence). The germline V and J ends were trimmed by 3 bases and 6 bases, with 9 bases remaining between them. The CDR3 consists of 13 residues. The CDR3 region is CASSYDLAGELFF. The CDR3 nucleotides are TGTGCCAGCAGCTATGATTTAGCCGGGGAGCTGTTTTTT.

The chain is built from TRBV15 and TRBJ2-7, with 14 nucleotides matching TRBD2. V lost 2 bases and J lost 2; bases outside the gene matches: 8. The CDR3 runs to 18 residues. Germline CDR1 reads LNHNV; CDR2 reads YYDKDF (reference sequence). The CDR3 is CATSRPGTSGRQAYEQYF. In DNA, the CDR3 is TGTGCCACCAGCAGACCCGGGACTAGCGGGAGACAAGCCTACGAGCAGTACTTC.

The V and J genes are TRBV4-1 and TRBJ2-7; perhaps TRBD2 as D (5 bases). The V end was cut by 1 base, the J end by 0 bases, with 10 bases between. There are 15 residues in the CDR3. CDR1 and CDR2 from the germline V gene are MGHRA and YSYEKL. DNA for the CDR3: TGCGCCAGCAGCCAAGGACGGGATAGCTCCTACGAGCAGTACTTC. It is translated as CASSQGRDSSYEQYF.

The chain employs TRBV2 and TRBJ2-6; 16 bases are a match to TRBD2. With V trimmed by 9 bases and J by 5 bases, 7 bases remained unmatched. The germline CDR1 and CDR2 sequences are SNHLY and FYNNEI. There are 17 residues in the CDR3. CDR3 amino acids: CASFGTSGRVRANVLTF. The CDR3 DNA reads TGTGCCAGTTTCGGGACTAGCGGGAGGGTTAGGGCCAACGTCCTGACTTTC. Full variable domain (missing parts from reference TRBV2 and TRBJ2-6): EPEVTQTPSHQVTQMGQEVILRCVPISNHLYFYWYRQILGQKVEFLVSFYNNEISEKSEIFDDQFSVERPDGSNFTLKIRSTKLEDSAMYFCASFGTSGRVRANVLTFGAGSRLTVL.

The genes are TRBV30 and TRBJ1-4, with 7 positions matching TRBD1. Germline trimming cut 5 bases from V and 1 base from J; bases unmatched to any gene: 4. The CDR3 spans 14 residues. Germline V gene data show CDR1 as GTSNPN and CDR2 as SVGIG (reference sequence). CDR3 sequence reads: CAWDTGVTNEKLFF. CDR3 sequence (DNA): TGTGCCTGGGATACAGGGGTAACTAATGAAAAACTGTTTTTT.

J is TRBJ2-7 and V is TRBV11-2; TRBD2 might be the D (5 bases). CDR3 length: 13 amino acids. The germline V and J ends were trimmed by 1 base and 4 bases, with 8 bases remaining between them. The germline CDR1 and CDR2 sequences are SGHAT and FQNNGV. Here the CDR3 DNA reads TGTGCCAGCAGCTTAGTCGGGGTATACGAGCAGTACTTC. It translates to CASSLVGVYEQYF.